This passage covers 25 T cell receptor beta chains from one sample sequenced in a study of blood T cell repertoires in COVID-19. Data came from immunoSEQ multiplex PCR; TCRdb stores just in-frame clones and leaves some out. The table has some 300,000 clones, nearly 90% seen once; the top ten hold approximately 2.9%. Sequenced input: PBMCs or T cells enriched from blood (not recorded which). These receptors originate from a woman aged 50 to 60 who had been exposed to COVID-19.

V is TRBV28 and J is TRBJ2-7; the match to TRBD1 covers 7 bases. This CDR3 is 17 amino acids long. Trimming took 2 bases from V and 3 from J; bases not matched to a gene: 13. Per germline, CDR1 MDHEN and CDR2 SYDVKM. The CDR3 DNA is TGTGCCAGCAGTTTAACCAAACCTGCGCAGGGGGACTACGAGCAGTACTTC. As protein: CASSLTKPAQGDYEQYF.

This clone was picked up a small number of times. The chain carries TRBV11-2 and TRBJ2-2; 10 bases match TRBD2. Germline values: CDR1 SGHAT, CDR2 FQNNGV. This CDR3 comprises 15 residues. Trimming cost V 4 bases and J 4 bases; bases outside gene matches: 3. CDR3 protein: CASSSASGGTGELFF. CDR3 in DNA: TGTGCCAGCAGCTCAGCTAGCGGGGGCACCGGGGAGCTGTTTTTT. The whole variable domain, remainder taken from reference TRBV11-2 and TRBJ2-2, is EAGVAQSPRYKIIEKRQSVAFWCNPISGHATLYWYQQILGQGPKLLIQFQNNGVVDDSQLPKDRFSAERLKGVDSTLKIQPAKLEDSAVYLCASSSASGGTGELFFGEGSRLTVL.

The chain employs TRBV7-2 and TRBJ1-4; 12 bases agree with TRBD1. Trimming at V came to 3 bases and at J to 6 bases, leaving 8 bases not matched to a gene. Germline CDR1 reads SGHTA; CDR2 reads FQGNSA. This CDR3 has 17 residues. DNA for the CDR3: TGTGCCAGCAGCTTCGAACCGGGACAGGGGGCTGATGAAAAACTGTTTTTT. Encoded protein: CASSFEPGQGADEKLFF.

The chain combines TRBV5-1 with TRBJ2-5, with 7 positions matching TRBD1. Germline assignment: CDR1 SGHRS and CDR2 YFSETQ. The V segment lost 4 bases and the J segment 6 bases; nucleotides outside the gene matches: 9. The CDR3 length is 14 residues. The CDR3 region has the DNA TGCGCCAGCAGCGCAAGACAGGGTCGGAAGACCCAGTACTTC. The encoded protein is CASSARQGRKTQYF.

The CDR3 region is CASSNTGTGGFGYTF. CDR3 nucleotide sequence: TGTGCCAGCAGCAACACCGGGACAGGGGGTTTCGGCTACACCTTC. The chain recombines TRBV11-2 with TRBJ1-2, with TRBD1 matching over 11 bases. CDR3 length equals 15 residues. Per the germline V gene, CDR1 is SGHAT and CDR2 is FQNNGV. The V segment lost 5 bases and the J segment 8 bases; nucleotides outside the gene matches: 10. Based on the CDR3 plus reference TRBV11-2 and TRBJ1-2, the full variable domain is EAGVAQSPRYKIIEKRQSVAFWCNPISGHATLYWYQQILGQGPKLLIQFQNNGVVDDSQLPKDRFSAERLKGVDSTLKIQPAKLEDSAVYLCASSNTGTGGFGYTFGSGTRLTVV.

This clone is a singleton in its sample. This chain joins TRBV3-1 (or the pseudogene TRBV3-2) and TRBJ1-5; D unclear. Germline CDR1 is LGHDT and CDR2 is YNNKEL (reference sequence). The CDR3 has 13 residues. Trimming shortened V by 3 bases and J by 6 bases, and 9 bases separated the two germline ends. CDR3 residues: CASSQVFGQPQHF. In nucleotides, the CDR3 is TGTGCCAGCAGCCAGGTATTCGGTCAGCCCCAGCATTTT.

CDR3 residues: CASKGQSNGNTIYF. CDR3 nucleotides: TGTGCCAGCAAGGGGCAGTCTAATGGAAACACCATATATTTT. J is TRBJ1-3 and V is TRBV2; D is possibly TRBD1 (5 bases). This CDR3 contains 14 residues. V was clipped by 7 bases and J by 3 bases, with 13 bases between them. Per the germline V gene, CDR1 is SNHLY and CDR2 is FYNNEI.

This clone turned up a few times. The CDR3 nucleotides are TGCGCCAGCTCCTCCGGGGGGACGGTGAACACTGAAGCTTTCTTT. It codes for CASSSGGTVNTEAFF. The gene calls are TRBV5-1 and TRBJ1-1, with a possible D match to TRBD1 (5 bases). CDR1 and CDR2 from the germline V gene are SGHRS and YFSETQ. V lost 7 bases and J lost 0, with 16 bases in between. The CDR3 sequence is 15 residues long.

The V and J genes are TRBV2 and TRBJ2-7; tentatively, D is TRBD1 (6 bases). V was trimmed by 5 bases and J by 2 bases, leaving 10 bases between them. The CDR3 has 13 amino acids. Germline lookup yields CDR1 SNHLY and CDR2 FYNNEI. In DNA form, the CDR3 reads TGTGCCAGCAGTACTTACAGGGCCTACGAGCAGTACTTC. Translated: CASSTYRAYEQYF.

CDR3 sequence: CASSLLGRAEAFF. In DNA form, the CDR3 reads TGTGCCAGCAGCTTACTCGGTCGGGCTGAAGCTTTCTTT. V is TRBV7-2 and J is TRBJ1-1; D gene ambiguous. V gave up 2 bases and J gave up 6 bases, with 10 bases separating them. In germline, CDR1 is SGHTA, CDR2 FQGNSA. The CDR3 spans 13 residues.

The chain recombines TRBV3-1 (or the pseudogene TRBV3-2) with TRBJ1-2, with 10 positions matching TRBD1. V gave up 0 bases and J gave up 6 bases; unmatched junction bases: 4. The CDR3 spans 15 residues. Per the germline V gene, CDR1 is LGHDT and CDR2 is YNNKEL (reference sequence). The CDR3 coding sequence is TGTGCCAGCAGCCAAGATCTTGGGACAGGGGATGGCTACACCTTC. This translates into CASSQDLGTGDGYTF.

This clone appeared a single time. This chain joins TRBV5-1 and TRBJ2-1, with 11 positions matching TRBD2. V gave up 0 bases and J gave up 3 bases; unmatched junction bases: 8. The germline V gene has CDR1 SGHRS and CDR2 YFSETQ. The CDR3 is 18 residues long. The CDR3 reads CASSLELAGGPLYNEQFF. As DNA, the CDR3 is TGCGCCAGCAGCTTGGAGTTAGCGGGGGGGCCCCTCTACAATGAGCAGTTCTTC.

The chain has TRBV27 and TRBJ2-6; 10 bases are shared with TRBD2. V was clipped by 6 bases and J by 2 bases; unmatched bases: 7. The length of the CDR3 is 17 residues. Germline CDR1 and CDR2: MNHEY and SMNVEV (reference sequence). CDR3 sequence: CASRKAGGYPGANVLTF. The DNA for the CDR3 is TGTGCCAGCAGAAAAGCGGGGGGGTACCCTGGGGCCAACGTCCTGACTTTC.

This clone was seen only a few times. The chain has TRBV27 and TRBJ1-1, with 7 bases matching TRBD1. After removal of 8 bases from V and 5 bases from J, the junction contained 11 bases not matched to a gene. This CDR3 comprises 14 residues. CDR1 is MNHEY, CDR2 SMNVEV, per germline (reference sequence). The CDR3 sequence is CASGNRGLRTEAFF. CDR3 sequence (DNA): TGTGCCAGCGGTAACAGGGGATTGAGGACTGAAGCTTTCTTT.

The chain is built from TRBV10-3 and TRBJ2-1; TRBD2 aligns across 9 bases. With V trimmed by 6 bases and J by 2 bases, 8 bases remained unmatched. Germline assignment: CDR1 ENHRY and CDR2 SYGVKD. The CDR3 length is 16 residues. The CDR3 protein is CAIRASSGVTYNEQFF. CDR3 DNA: TGTGCCATCAGAGCCTCTAGCGGGGTGACCTACAATGAGCAGTTCTTC.

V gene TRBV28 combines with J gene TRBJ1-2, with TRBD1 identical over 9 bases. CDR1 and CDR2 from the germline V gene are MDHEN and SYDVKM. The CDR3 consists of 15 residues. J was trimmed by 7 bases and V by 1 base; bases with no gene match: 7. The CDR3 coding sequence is TGTGCCAGCAGTTTATCCTGGGACAGGGCGCTTGGCTACACCTTC. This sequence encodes CASSLSWDRALGYTF.

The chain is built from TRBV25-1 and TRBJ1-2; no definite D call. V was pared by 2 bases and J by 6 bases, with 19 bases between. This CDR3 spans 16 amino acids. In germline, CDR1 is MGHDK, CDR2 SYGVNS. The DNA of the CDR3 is TGTGCCAGCAGTGAAAAGGTGGGGAGACGGCTCCATGGCTACACCTTC. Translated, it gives CASSEKVGRRLHGYTF.

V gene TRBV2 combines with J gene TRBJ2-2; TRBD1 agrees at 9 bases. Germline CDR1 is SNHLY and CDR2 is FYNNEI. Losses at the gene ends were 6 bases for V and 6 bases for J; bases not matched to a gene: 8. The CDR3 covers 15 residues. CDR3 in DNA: TGTGCCAGCAGGCTTGACCGGGACAGGGCCGGGGAGCTGTTTTTT. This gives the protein CASRLDRDRAGELFF.

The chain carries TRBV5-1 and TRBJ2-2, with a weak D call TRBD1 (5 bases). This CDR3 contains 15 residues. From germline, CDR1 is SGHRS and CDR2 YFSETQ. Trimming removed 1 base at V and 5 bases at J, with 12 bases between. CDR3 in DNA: TGCGCCAGCAGCTTGAGGCAGGGCGGAACCGGGGAGCTGTTTTTT. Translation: CASSLRQGGTGELFF.

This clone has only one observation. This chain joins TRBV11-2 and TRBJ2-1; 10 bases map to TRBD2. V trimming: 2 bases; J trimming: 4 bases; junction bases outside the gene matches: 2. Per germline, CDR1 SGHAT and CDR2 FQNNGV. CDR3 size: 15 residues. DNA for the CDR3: TGTGCCAGCAGCTTAAGAGCGGGGGGGTACAATGAGCAGTTCTTC. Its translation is CASSLRAGGYNEQFF.

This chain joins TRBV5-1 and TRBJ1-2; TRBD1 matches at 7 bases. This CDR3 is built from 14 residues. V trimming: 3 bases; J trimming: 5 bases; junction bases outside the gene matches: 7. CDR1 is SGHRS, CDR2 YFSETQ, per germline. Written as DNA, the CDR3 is TGCGCCAGCAGCTCAGAACAGGGGCGGTATGGCTACACCTTC. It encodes CASSSEQGRYGYTF.

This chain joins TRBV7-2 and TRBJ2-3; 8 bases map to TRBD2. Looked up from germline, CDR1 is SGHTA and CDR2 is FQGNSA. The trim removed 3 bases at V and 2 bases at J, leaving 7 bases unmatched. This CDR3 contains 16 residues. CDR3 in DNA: TGTGCCAGCAGCTTCCCCCTAGCGGGTTCCACAGATACGCAGTATTTT. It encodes CASSFPLAGSTDTQYF.

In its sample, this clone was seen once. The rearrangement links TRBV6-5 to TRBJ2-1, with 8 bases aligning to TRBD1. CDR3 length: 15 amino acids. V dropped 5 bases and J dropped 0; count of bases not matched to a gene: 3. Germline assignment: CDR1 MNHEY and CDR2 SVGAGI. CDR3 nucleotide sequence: TGTGCCAGCAGTCCAGGGACAGGCTCCTACAATGAGCAGTTCTTC. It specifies CASSPGTGSYNEQFF.

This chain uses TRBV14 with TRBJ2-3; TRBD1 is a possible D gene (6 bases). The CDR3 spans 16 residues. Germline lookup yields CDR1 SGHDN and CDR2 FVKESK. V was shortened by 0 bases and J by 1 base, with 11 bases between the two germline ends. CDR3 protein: CASSQDPGQRTDTQYF. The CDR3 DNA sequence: TGTGCCAGCAGCCAAGATCCCGGACAGCGCACAGATACGCAGTATTTT.

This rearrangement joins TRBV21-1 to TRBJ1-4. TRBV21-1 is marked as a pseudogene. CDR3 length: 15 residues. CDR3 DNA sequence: TGTGCCAGCAGCAAACGGGATTCCGGTGGTGAAAAACTGTTTTTT. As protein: CASSKRDSGGEKLFF.